A single sample is the source of the 5 T cell receptor beta chains below, sequenced in a study of blood T cells in healthy people across ages. For the second PCR, which ran for about 7 to 11 cycles, a sample-barcoded 5' primer and a J-beta primer mix were used. MiXCR, run by TCRdb on the 5' RACE reads, gives a single entry per CDR3 protein. The table includes about a million distinct CDR3 sequences, 45% to 50% detected once. The material sequenced was blood. Every receptor here comes from a man younger than 40 in good health.

This clonotype was seen a few times. This chain uses TRBV12-3 or TRBV12-4 with TRBJ2-5, with D maybe TRBD1 (5 bases). CDR3 length equals 15 residues. Deletions cut 9 bases from V and 5 bases from J, with 22 bases between. This chain's CDR3 is CARKIAGMGEETQYF. In DNA form, the CDR3 reads TGTGCCAGAAAGATTGCAGGGATGGGCGAGGAGACCCAGTACTTC.

The genes are TRBV7-3 and TRBJ1-6; D gene uncertain. The V gene's germline CDR1 is SGHTA and CDR2 FQGTGA. The CDR3 is 13 residues long. V gave up 0 bases and J gave up 14 bases, with 11 bases separating them. The CDR3 is CASSLTPQAALHF. Here the CDR3 DNA reads TGTGCCAGCAGCTTAACCCCCCAGGCCGCCCTCCACTTT. Based on the CDR3 plus reference TRBV7-3 and TRBJ1-6, the full variable domain is GAGVSQTPSNKVTEKGKYVELRCDPISGHTALYWYRQSLGQGPEFLIYFQGTGAADDSGLPNDRFFAVRPEGSVSTLKIQRTERGDSAVYLCASSLTPQAALHFGNGTRLTVT.

The chain recombines TRBV5-4 with TRBJ2-1; possibly TRBD2 for D (5 bases). V lost 3 bases and J lost 7, with 11 bases in between. CDR1 is SGHNT, CDR2 YYREEE, per germline (reference sequence). This CDR3 comprises 13 residues. In DNA form, the CDR3 reads TGTGCCAGCAGCTCCTCTAGCACGAATGAGCAGTTCTTC. It is translated as CASSSSSTNEQFF.

The chain carries TRBV6-5 and TRBJ1-5, with D possibly TRBD1 on 5 matching bases. CDR1 and CDR2 (germline): MNHEY, SVGAGI. This CDR3 is 14 amino acids long. Trimming removed 2 bases at V and 7 bases at J, with 12 bases between. CDR3 nucleotide sequence: TGTGCCAGCAGTTACGGGGGGGTGGGCCAGCCCCAGCATTTT. This sequence encodes CASSYGGVGQPQHF.

The chain uses TRBV3-1 and TRBJ2-7, with D uncertain. Per germline, CDR1 LGHDT and CDR2 YNNKEL (reference sequence). V lost 6 bases, J lost 5 bases, and 11 bases lay in between. The CDR3 extends over 12 amino acids. The DNA of the CDR3 is TGTGCCAGCAGTCCGGCGGACCACGAGCAGTACTTC. Protein: CASSPADHEQYF.